The 18 T cell receptor beta chains below all came from one sample that was sequenced in a study of T-cell memory formation after mild COVID-19. TCRdb recomputed calls from the 5' RACE reads with MiXCR, one row per CDR3 protein. The top ten hold roughly 24% of the sample, which has around 200,000 distinct CDR3 sequences, 20% to 25% seen once. The sample was PBMCs or a T cell subset sorted from them (not recorded which). These receptors were obtained from an adult woman who had mild COVID-19 (a few samples of this study predate the infection). Cell type and time point are not known.

Only a few counts were recorded for this clonotype. CDR3 sequence: CSARDPGTSSYEQYF. The CDR3 bases are TGCAGTGCTAGAGATCCCGGGACGTCTTCCTACGAGCAGTACTTC. The chain is built from TRBV20-1 and TRBJ2-7; the D call may be TRBD1 or TRBD2 (5 bases each). The V end lost 0 bases, the J end lost 1 base, and 13 bases lay between the germline ends. This CDR3 has 15 amino acids. Germline V gene data show CDR1 as DFQATT and CDR2 as SNEGSKA (reference sequence).

The genes are TRBV3-1 and TRBJ1-6; 9 nucleotides agree with TRBD1. Germline CDR1 LGHDT, CDR2 YNNKEL (reference sequence). The ends lost 4 bases at V and 11 bases at J; junction bases unmatched: 9. The CDR3 is 15 amino acids. CDR3 nucleotide sequence: TGTGCCAGCAGCCCAGGGGACAGGGAGTCTGCACCCCTCCACTTT. Its translation is CASSPGDRESAPLHF.

This chain uses TRBV12-3 or TRBV12-4 with TRBJ1-5; D uncertain. This CDR3 is built from 16 residues. The V end lost 5 bases, the J end lost 2 bases, and 16 bases lay between the germline ends. The CDR3 bases are TGTGCCAGCAGTCCCGGGTGGGGTGAGGGCAATCAGCCCCAGCATTTT. Translating gives CASSPGWGEGNQPQHF.

The chain has TRBV7-2 and TRBJ1-1; no clear D. The V end lost 1 base, the J end lost 7 bases, and 13 bases lay between the germline ends. Germline CDR1 is SGHTA and CDR2 is FQGNSA. The CDR3 consists of 14 residues. Here the CDR3 reads CASSLEAAAYEAFF. The CDR3 nucleotides read TGTGCCAGCAGCTTAGAGGCGGCAGCGTATGAAGCTTTCTTT.

The chain recombines TRBV9 with TRBJ2-1; 11 bases are shared with TRBD2. This CDR3 has 14 amino acids. J gave up 13 bases and V 3 bases, and 9 bases lay outside the gene matches. The germline CDR1 and CDR2 sequences are SGDLS and YYNGEE. The CDR3 coding sequence is TGTGCCAGCAGCGAGACTAGCGGGACCCTCGATCAGTTCTTC. Translated, it gives CASSETSGTLDQFF. The variable domain in full, with the rest retrieved from reference TRBV9 and TRBJ2-1, is DSGVTQTPKHLITATGQRVTLRCSPRSGDLSVYWYQQSLDQGLQFLIQYYNGEERAKGNILERFSAQQFPDLHSELNLSSLELGDSALYFCASSETSGTLDQFFGPGTRLTVL.

This clonotype has only a few counts. The rearrangement joins TRBV3-1 to TRBJ2-3; no reliable D call. Germline lookup yields CDR1 LGHDT and CDR2 YNNKEL (reference sequence). Trimming took off 0 bases at V and 0 bases at J, with 10 bases between the two ends. The CDR3 sequence is 16 residues long. CDR3 in DNA: TGTGCCAGCAGCCAAGATCCTCCAGGCAGCACAGATACGCAGTATTTT. Translation: CASSQDPPGSTDTQYF.

The CDR3 DNA is TGTGCCAGCAGCTTGGCAGGCGGATGGAACACTGAAGCTTTCTTT. Encoded protein: CASSLAGGWNTEAFF. V usage is TRBV5-6 and J usage is TRBJ1-1, with D hard to call. Per the germline V gene, CDR1 is SGHDT and CDR2 is YYEEEE. Trimming stripped 0 bases from V and 1 base from J, with 10 bases between. CDR3 length: 15 amino acids.

The chain carries TRBV4-1 and TRBJ2-7, with TRBD2 identical over 8 bases. V lost 0 bases, J lost 3 bases, and 13 bases stayed unmatched. The CDR3 is made up of 18 amino acids. CDR1 MGHRA and CDR2 YSYEKL come from the germline V gene. The CDR3: CASSQELPGLAGNYEQYF. CDR3 sequence (DNA): TGCGCCAGCAGCCAAGAATTGCCGGGCTTAGCGGGGAACTACGAGCAGTACTTC.

The chain is built from TRBV20-1 and TRBJ1-2, with 9 bases aligning to TRBD1. This CDR3 is 14 amino acids long. Losses at the gene ends were 4 bases for V and 3 bases for J; bases not matched to a gene: 6. The germline V gene encodes CDR1 DFQATT and CDR2 SNEGSKA (reference sequence). CDR3 DNA sequence: TGCAGTGCTATTACAGGGGGCGTCGACTATGGCTACACCTTC. Translating it yields CSAITGGVDYGYTF.

This clonotype has more than one count but fewer than ten. V is TRBV5-1 and J is TRBJ2-2; D not resolved. This CDR3 has 17 amino acids. Trimming pared 1 base from V and 3 bases from J, leaving 16 bases between. In germline, CDR1 is SGHRS, CDR2 YFSETQ. The CDR3 sequence is CASSLTPRVLYTGELFF. In DNA form, the CDR3 reads TGCGCCAGCAGCTTGACCCCACGGGTTTTGTACACCGGGGAGCTGTTTTTT.

The chain recombines TRBV7-9 with TRBJ2-7; D is perhaps TRBD1 (5 bases). V was trimmed by 0 bases and J by 0 bases, leaving 9 bases between them. CDR3 length: 15 residues. CDR1 SEHNR and CDR2 FQNEAQ come from the germline V gene (reference sequence). CDR3 bases: TGTGCCAGCAGCTTAGCAGGGGCCAGCTCCTACGAGCAGTACTTC. It is translated as CASSLAGASSYEQYF.

CDR3 in DNA: TGCAGTGCTAGTGTTGCAGGGACTAGCGGGAGGTACGAGCAGTACTTC. It specifies CSASVAGTSGRYEQYF. The chain joins TRBV20-1 to TRBJ2-7, with TRBD2 identical over 15 bases. The ends lost 3 bases at V and 4 bases at J; junction bases unmatched: 7. The CDR3 sequence is 16 residues long. Per the germline V gene, CDR1 is DFQATT and CDR2 is SNEGSKA (reference sequence).

This clonotype was detected a few times. This chain joins TRBV4-3 and TRBJ2-7, with 9 bases that match TRBD1. The germline V gene encodes CDR1 LGHNA and CDR2 YSLEER. CDR3 length: 14 residues. Trimming cost V 1 base and J 7 bases; bases outside gene matches: 5. The CDR3: CASSQGDRAGEQYF. As DNA, the CDR3 is TGCGCCAGCAGCCAAGGGGACAGGGCGGGGGAGCAGTACTTC.

The V gene is TRBV7-6, the J gene TRBJ2-3, with 8 bases matching TRBD1. CDR1 is SGHVS and CDR2 is FNYEAQ in the germline V gene. The CDR3 consists of 15 residues. J was trimmed by 9 bases and V by 5 bases; bases with no gene match: 13. The CDR3 DNA reads TGTGCCAGCAGCACCGGACAGGGCCCCGGAGAGACGCAGTATTTT. It is translated as CASSTGQGPGETQYF.

This clonotype was detected only a few times. The rearrangement links TRBV20-1 to TRBJ2-7; D unclear. This CDR3 spans 12 amino acids. Germline V gene sequence: CDR1 DFQATT, CDR2 SNEGSKA (reference sequence). Trimming left V 0 bases short and J 5 bases short, with 8 bases between. CDR3 DNA sequence: TGCAGTGCTAGAGAAATAGGGAACGAGCAGTACTTC. It translates to CSAREIGNEQYF.

The genes are TRBV7-9 and TRBJ2-2; D unclear. Germline lookup yields CDR1 SEHNR and CDR2 FQNEAQ (reference sequence). CDR3 length equals 12 residues. V was trimmed by 1 base and J by 6 bases, leaving 3 bases between them. CDR3: CASSLVPGELFF. CDR3 sequence (DNA): TGTGCCAGCAGCTTAGTTCCCGGGGAGCTGTTTTTT.

The chain has TRBV7-9 and TRBJ1-2, with TRBD1 as a possible D gene (5 bases). The CDR3 contains 15 residues. Germline CDR1 reads SEHNR; CDR2 reads FQNEAQ (reference sequence). Trimming took off 5 bases at V and 3 bases at J, with 16 bases between the two ends. The CDR3: CASSPGTSAYYGYTF. Here the CDR3 DNA reads TGTGCCAGCAGCCCCGGGACTTCTGCATACTATGGCTACACCTTC.

The chain recombines TRBV27 with TRBJ1-1; D unresolved. Germline CDR1 reads MNHEY; CDR2 reads SMNVEV (reference sequence). There are 16 residues in the CDR3. Trimming cost V 0 bases and J 0 bases, with 11 bases left between them. The CDR3 DNA is TGTGCCAGCAGTTTATCGCCAGGCGCCATGAACACTGAAGCTTTCTTT. Protein sequence: CASSLSPGAMNTEAFF.